The 18 T cell receptor beta chains below come from one sample, sequenced in a study of shared clonotypes between healthy human individuals. CD8 cells regarded as naive lacked CD45RO, were positively chosen for CCR7, and omitted terminally differentiated effector memory CD45RA+ cells. The method was immunoSEQ multiplex PCR; TCRdb's version includes in-frame clones alone and lacks a portion of them. Of millions of clones detected, approximately 95% appear once; the ten largest clones hold around 1.1%. Material for sequencing was naive CD8+ T cells sorted from blood. The origin of the receptors is a man aged 18 to 30 in good health.

This sequence joins TRBV6-1 and TRBJ1-5; D unresolved. With 3 bases removed from V and 3 bases from J, the gap between germline ends came to 12 bases. The CDR3 has 15 residues. Germline values: CDR1 MNHNS, CDR2 SASEGT. The CDR3 bases are TGTGCCAGCAGTGACACAGAAGACCCCAATCAGCCCCAGCATTTT. The encoded protein is CASSDTEDPNQPQHF.

The gene calls are TRBV9 and TRBJ1-5; unclear D gene. CDR1 is SGDLS, CDR2 YYNGEE, per germline. The V and J ends lost 7 bases and 7 bases respectively, with 15 bases between them. This CDR3 is built from 13 residues. The CDR3 sequence is CASETPGTQPQHF. The CDR3 DNA reads TGTGCCAGCGAAACCCCTGGAACCCAGCCCCAGCATTTT.

V and J are TRBV6-1 and TRBJ2-6; D uncertain. Trimming pared 2 bases from V and 0 bases from J, leaving 11 bases between. The CDR3 is made up of 17 amino acids. Germline V gene data show CDR1 as MNHNS and CDR2 as SASEGT. CDR3 sequence (DNA): TGTGCCAGCAGTGAAATAGGACGACTCTCTGGGGCCAACGTCCTGACTTTC. Protein product: CASSEIGRLSGANVLTF.

The chain joins TRBV28 to TRBJ1-5; D is unclear. Trimming cost V 5 bases and J 3 bases, with 5 bases left between them. CDR1 is MDHEN and CDR2 is SYDVKM in the germline V gene. This CDR3 is 12 amino acids long. The DNA for the CDR3 is TGTGCCAGCAGTGTCGACAATCAGCCCCAGCATTTT. Protein: CASSVDNQPQHF.

This sequence joins TRBV19 and TRBJ2-7, with D unclear. CDR1 LNHDA and CDR2 SQIVND come from the germline V gene (reference sequence). Trimming stripped 5 bases from V and 4 bases from J, with 12 bases between. This CDR3 contains 13 residues. CDR3 bases: TGTGCCAGTAGTCCCGCCCTCGGGTACGAGCAGTACTTC. Translating it yields CASSPALGYEQYF.

The J gene is TRBJ1-5, the V gene TRBV6-6, with a weak D call TRBD1 (6 bases). The CDR3 runs to 15 residues. In germline, CDR1 is MNHNY, CDR2 SVGAGI (reference sequence). Between the trimmed V and J ends, which lost 2 bases and 5 bases, there was a span of 13 bases. CDR3 sequence: CASSYLGTPDQPQHF. The CDR3 DNA is TGTGCCAGCAGTTACCTCGGGACACCCGATCAGCCCCAGCATTTT.

This clone was counted between two and nine times. Other DNA sequences in this sample translate to the same CDR3. The chain joins TRBV5-4 to TRBJ1-4; D uncertain. Trimming left V 0 bases short and J 7 bases short, with 7 bases between. Germline values: CDR1 SGHNT, CDR2 YYREEE (reference sequence). This CDR3 spans 13 amino acids. The chain's CDR3 is CASSLGGSEKLFF. The DNA of the CDR3 is TGTGCCAGCAGCTTGGGGGGTAGTGAAAAACTGTTTTTT.

The genes are TRBV2 and TRBJ2-7, with D unclear. This CDR3 is built from 13 residues. Germline V gene data show CDR1 as SNHLY and CDR2 as FYNNEI. Trimming pared 6 bases from V and 1 base from J, leaving 10 bases between. The CDR3 bases are TGTGCCAGCAGAGAGACGGGTTCCTACGAGCAGTACTTC. The encoded protein is CASRETGSYEQYF.

The V and J genes are TRBV6-6 and TRBJ1-4; a possible D gene is TRBD1 (6 bases). From germline, CDR1 is MNHNY and CDR2 SVGAGI (reference sequence). The CDR3 covers 15 residues. V was cut by 6 bases and J by 3 bases, with 14 bases left in between. CDR3 sequence (DNA): TGTGCCAGCAGCCAACAGGGTGGGCCTAATGAAAAACTGTTTTTT. It yields the protein CASSQQGGPNEKLFF.

The DNA for the CDR3 is TGCAGCGCGACAGACACAGATACGCAGTATTTT. Translated: CSATDTDTQYF. The chain recombines TRBV29-1 with TRBJ2-3, with TRBD1 as a possible D gene (5 bases). CDR1 SQVTM and CDR2 ANQGSEA come from the germline V gene. The ends were cut back, 7 bases at V and 2 bases at J, with 7 bases in the middle. This CDR3 contains 11 residues.

The chain is built from TRBV4-1 and TRBJ1-2; D may be TRBD1 (6 bases). The ends were cut back, 1 base at V and 3 bases at J, with 15 bases in the middle. CDR3 length: 16 residues. Germline CDR1 and CDR2: MGHRA and YSYEKL. This CDR3 is CASSQGGGGRDYGYTF. CDR3 nucleotide sequence: TGCGCCAGCAGCCAAGGGGGCGGGGGCCGTGACTATGGCTACACCTTC.

The chain employs TRBV4-3 and TRBJ2-1; 9 bases align to TRBD2. From germline, CDR1 is LGHNA and CDR2 YSLEER. The trim removed 2 bases at V and 1 base at J, leaving 3 bases unmatched. The CDR3 is made up of 16 amino acids. CDR3 coding DNA: TGCGCCAGCAGCCAATCACTAGCGGGTTCCTACAATGAGCAGTTCTTC. This gives the protein CASSQSLAGSYNEQFF.

As regards this clone: Other DNA sequences within the sample encode an identical CDR3. The V gene is TRBV4-3, the J gene TRBJ2-7; D is uncertain. CDR1 and CDR2 from the germline V gene are LGHNA and YSLEER. The V end lost 3 bases, the J end lost 2 bases, and 8 bases lay between the germline ends. This CDR3 is built from 13 residues. The CDR3 nucleotides read TGCGCCAGCAGCCACGGAGAGACCTACGAGCAGTACTTC. Protein product: CASSHGETYEQYF.

The V gene is TRBV10-2, the J gene TRBJ2-1, with 9 bases lining up with TRBD2. The ends lost 7 bases at V and 2 bases at J; junction bases unmatched: 3. The germline gives CDR1 WSHSY, CDR2 SAAADI. The CDR3 is 14 residues long. As DNA, the CDR3 is TGCGCCAGCATGATAGCGGGGGCCTACAATGAGCAGTTCTTC. It codes for CASMIAGAYNEQFF.

This clone showed up just once. The rearrangement links TRBV4-1 to TRBJ2-1; no firm D call. This CDR3 contains 12 residues. Germline CDR1 is MGHRA and CDR2 is YSYEKL. V gave up 4 bases and J gave up 5 bases, with 6 bases separating them. CDR3 residues: CASSPNNNEQFF. CDR3 coding DNA: TGCGCCAGCAGCCCCAATAACAATGAGCAGTTCTTC.

The chain recombines TRBV19 with TRBJ2-7, with 8 nucleotides matching TRBD2. The CDR3 covers 15 residues. J lost 2 bases, V lost 1 base, and 4 bases had no gene match. Germline CDR1 and CDR2: LNHDA and SQIVND (reference sequence). The CDR3 bases are TGTGCCAGTAGTATAGCGGGGGGGCAGACCTACGAGCAGTACTTC. Amino acids: CASSIAGGQTYEQYF. The variable domain in full, with the rest retrieved from reference TRBV19 and TRBJ2-7, is DGGITQSPKYLFRKEGQNVTLSCEQNLNHDAMYWYRQDPGQGLRLIYYSQIVNDFQKGDIAEGYSVSREKKESFPLTVTSAQKNPTAFYLCASSIAGGQTYEQYFGPGTRLTVT.

The chain combines TRBV9 with TRBJ2-1, with 11 bases that match TRBD1. Germline lookup yields CDR1 SGDLS and CDR2 YYNGEE. V gave up 4 bases and J gave up 5 bases; unmatched junction bases: 5. The CDR3 loop spans 15 amino acids. This CDR3 is CASSSGQGVDNEQFF. The CDR3 nucleotides read TGTGCCAGCAGCTCGGGACAGGGGGTAGACAATGAGCAGTTCTTC.

The chain is built from TRBV5-8 and TRBJ2-6, with 8 bases aligning to TRBD2. The trim removed 4 bases at V and 0 bases at J, leaving 15 bases unmatched. Germline V gene data show CDR1 as SGHTS and CDR2 as YDEGEE. This CDR3 comprises 20 residues. The CDR3 DNA follows: TGTGCCAGCAGCGGGACCCCCCATAGCGGGGAATACTCTGGGGCCAACGTCCTGACTTTC. This encodes CASSGTPHSGEYSGANVLTF.